The T cell receptor beta chain described here comes from a study of T cells after yellow fever vaccination. Study information: Preparation of the low-cell-number fractions used SMART-Seq v4 Ultra Low Input. Overall study findings and caveats: The booster response re-showed most primary clones: approximately 97% CD4, around 87% CD8.

Per germline, CDR1 KGHSH and CDR2 LQKENI. V gave up 3 bases and J gave up 3 bases; unmatched junction bases: 4. This CDR3 spans 15 amino acids. TCRdb processed the 5' RACE reads anew with MiXCR; each CDR3 protein has one entry. The sample has about 350,000 distinct CDR3 sequences; approximately 8% are singletons. This clonotype occurred a few times. Antigen: not known. The chain links TRBV18 to TRBJ2-7; 11 bases map to TRBD1. The sample was PBMCs, taken around 45 days after the first yellow fever vaccination. The TCR originated in a man aged 18-30 years who received the YFV17D yellow fever vaccine. The CDR3 sequence: CASSPSGTGGYEQYV. The CDR3 DNA sequence: TGTGCCAGCTCACCCAGTGGGACAGGGGGCTACGAGCAGTACGTC.